This entry lists 3 T cell receptor beta chains sequenced from one sample in a study of T cell responses to AZD1222 COVID-19 vaccine. TCRdb keeps only in-frame clones here, not all; method: immunoSEQ multiplex PCR. Of over 95,000 clones in the sample, roughly nine tenths are singletons; the top ten hold about 9%. This specimen was peripheral blood, taken 28 days after the second AZD1222 dose. Receptors originate from an adult who received the AZD1222 COVID-19 vaccine.

The chain couples TRBV7-9 to TRBJ2-1; D gene uncertain. The CDR3 is made up of 12 amino acids. V shed 5 bases and J shed 13 bases, with 15 bases lying between them. Germline V gives CDR1 SEHNR, CDR2 FQNEAQ (reference sequence). This chain's CDR3 is CASSRPPGEQFF. The CDR3 nucleotides read TGTGCCAGCAGCCGCCCCCCAGGCGAACAGTTCTTC.

The chain joins TRBV7-2 to TRBJ1-3; D is ambiguous. This CDR3 has 15 amino acids. V lost 5 bases and J lost 0, with 11 bases in between. CDR1 is SGHTA, CDR2 FQGNSA, per germline. The chain's CDR3 is CASSQGRLSGNTIYF. The CDR3 nucleotides are TGTGCCAGCAGCCAAGGACGTCTCTCTGGAAACACCATATATTTT.

The chain joins TRBV10-1 to TRBJ1-5, with D maybe TRBD1 (5 bases). CDR3 length equals 13 residues. Per germline, CDR1 WNHNN and CDR2 SYGVQD (reference sequence). V gave up 4 bases and J gave up 5 bases, with 9 bases separating them. CDR3 sequence: CASSAGVDQPQHF. DNA for the CDR3: TGCGCCAGCAGTGCGGGGGTTGATCAGCCCCAGCATTTT.